These T cell receptor beta chains were read from a single sample in a study of blood T cells in healthy people across ages. In TCRdb, the 5' RACE reads were re-called with MiXCR into one record per CDR3 protein. The profile shows roughly 700,000 distinct CDR3 sequences, 49% of them singletons. Source material: blood. The receptors stem from a woman aged 60-70 years in good health. Both conserved end residues are part of each CDR3. The order of the fields is CDR3 DNA, CDR3 protein, V gene, J gene, clone size, D gene. A D gene is named only where the DNA matches it firmly. Size is stated for part of the rows, as once, few or many counts, or as a class when the clone is expanded.

CDR3nt: TGTGCCAGCAGCGGTCCCCCACTCGAGCAGTACTTC
CDR3aa: CASSGPPLEQYF
v_gene: TRBV6-1
j_gene: TRBJ2-7
abundance: few
d_gene: NA

CDR3nt: TGTGCCAGCAGTCCGCGGACTAGCAGCTCCTACAATGAGCAGTTCTTC
CDR3aa: CASSPRTSSSYNEQFF
v_gene: TRBV28
j_gene: TRBJ2-1
abundance: many
d_gene: TRBD2

CDR3nt: TGTGCCAGCAGTGTAAGGGGGACAGATACGCAGTATTTT
CDR3aa: CASSVRGTDTQYF
v_gene: TRBV12-3/TRBV12-4
j_gene: TRBJ2-3
abundance: NA
d_gene: NA

CDR3nt: TGTGCCAGCAGTTACGACGGGGGGCTTCCCGGGGAGCTGTTTTTT
CDR3aa: CASSYDGGLPGELFF
v_gene: TRBV6-2/TRBV6-3
j_gene: TRBJ2-2
abundance: NA
d_gene: NA

CDR3nt: TGTGCCAGCAGCAGCTCCGGGACTAGCGGGAACTACAATGAGCAGTACTTC
CDR3aa: CASSSSGTSGNYNEQYF
v_gene: TRBV21-1
j_gene: TRBJ2-7
abundance: NA
d_gene: NA

CDR3nt: TGCAGTGCTACAGGTTCCGGAGGTGAAAAACTGTTTTTT
CDR3aa: CSATGSGGEKLFF
v_gene: TRBV20-1
j_gene: TRBJ1-4
abundance: few
d_gene: NA

CDR3nt: TGTGCCAGCAGCTTCCGCGGTGAGCAGTTCTTC
CDR3aa: CASSFRGEQFF
v_gene: TRBV5-4
j_gene: TRBJ2-1
abundance: NA
d_gene: NA

CDR3nt: TGCGCCAGCAGCCAAGCGGTGACGGGATGGATAGATACGCAGTATTTT
CDR3aa: CASSQAVTGWIDTQYF
v_gene: TRBV4-3
j_gene: TRBJ2-3
abundance: NA
d_gene: NA

CDR3nt: TGTGCCAGCCGACCTGGCTCCTACAATGAGCAGTTCTTC
CDR3aa: CASRPGSYNEQFF
v_gene: TRBV6-5
j_gene: TRBJ2-1
abundance: NA
d_gene: NA

CDR3nt: TGCAGTGCTAGTGCTACTAGCACTGAGCAGTTCTTC
CDR3aa: CSASATSTEQFF
v_gene: TRBV20-1
j_gene: TRBJ2-1
abundance: NA
d_gene: NA

CDR3nt: TGTGCCAGCAGCCCTCCAAGTCAGACAGGCTATGGCTACACCTTC
CDR3aa: CASSPPSQTGYGYTF
v_gene: TRBV9
j_gene: TRBJ1-2
abundance: NA
d_gene: NA

CDR3nt: TGCAGTGCTAGAAGTGGGGTGATCACTGAAGCTTTCTTT
CDR3aa: CSARSGVITEAFF
v_gene: TRBV20-1
j_gene: TRBJ1-1
abundance: NA
d_gene: NA

CDR3nt: TGCGCCAGCAGCCTGGGATATAGCTCTGGAGAGACCCAGTACTTC
CDR3aa: CASSLGYSSGETQYF
v_gene: TRBV4-3
j_gene: TRBJ2-5
abundance: NA
d_gene: NA

CDR3nt: TGTGCCAGCAGCACGACGGGGGACACTGAAGCTTTCTTT
CDR3aa: CASSTTGDTEAFF
v_gene: TRBV7-9
j_gene: TRBJ1-1
abundance: NA
d_gene: NA

CDR3nt: TGTGCCAGCAGTTACTCGTACGGACGACTAGCGGTCACAGATACGCAGTATTTT
CDR3aa: CASSYSYGRLAVTDTQYF
v_gene: TRBV6-2/TRBV6-3
j_gene: TRBJ2-3
abundance: NA
d_gene: TRBD2

CDR3nt: TGTGCCAGCAGTTTGGGGGAGGCGGGAGACACAGATACGCAGTATTTT
CDR3aa: CASSLGEAGDTDTQYF
v_gene: TRBV28
j_gene: TRBJ2-3
abundance: NA
d_gene: TRBD2

CDR3nt: TGTGCCAGCAGTTTAAATGACAGGGTTCAAGGAGGCTACACCTTC
CDR3aa: CASSLNDRVQGGYTF
v_gene: TRBV12-3/TRBV12-4
j_gene: TRBJ1-2
abundance: NA
d_gene: TRBD1

CDR3nt: TGTGCCAGCAGCTTAAATTTGGGGGACTACAACTATGGCTACACCTTC
CDR3aa: CASSLNLGDYNYGYTF
v_gene: TRBV5-6
j_gene: TRBJ1-2
abundance: NA
d_gene: NA

CDR3nt: TGTGCCAGCACCCGAAACTCTGGGGCCAACGTCCTGACTTTC
CDR3aa: CASTRNSGANVLTF
v_gene: TRBV12-3/TRBV12-4
j_gene: TRBJ2-6
abundance: NA
d_gene: NA

CDR3nt: TGCGCCAGCAGCCCGGATTTAAATGAAAAACTGTTTTTT
CDR3aa: CASSPDLNEKLFF
v_gene: TRBV5-1
j_gene: TRBJ1-4
abundance: NA
d_gene: NA

CDR3nt: TGTGCCAGCAGCCTTCAAACAGGGGGCGGTTACGAGCAGTACTTC
CDR3aa: CASSLQTGGGYEQYF
v_gene: TRBV3-1
j_gene: TRBJ2-7
abundance: NA
d_gene: TRBD1

CDR3nt: TGTGCCAGCAGCGACGGAACTAACACCGGGGAGCTGTTTTTT
CDR3aa: CASSDGTNTGELFF
v_gene: TRBV7-3
j_gene: TRBJ2-2
abundance: NA
d_gene: NA

CDR3nt: TGTGCCAGCAGCTTTAGTGGACTAGCGGAACAAGAGACCCAGTACTTC
CDR3aa: CASSFSGLAEQETQYF
v_gene: TRBV7-7
j_gene: TRBJ2-5
abundance: NA
d_gene: TRBD2

CDR3nt: TGTGCCAGCAGCTTACCCGGGACAGGAGGGCAAGAGACCCAGTACTTC
CDR3aa: CASSLPGTGGQETQYF
v_gene: TRBV11-1
j_gene: TRBJ2-5
abundance: NA
d_gene: TRBD1

CDR3nt: TGCGCCAGCAGCCCGGACCAGGGACAAGCGGGCTACACCTTC
CDR3aa: CASSPDQGQAGYTF
v_gene: TRBV5-1
j_gene: TRBJ1-2
abundance: NA
d_gene: NA